The following is a T cell receptor (beta chain) sequence with its context. The antigen is unknown. This CDR3 is built from 13 residues. Per the germline V gene, CDR1 is GTSNPN and CDR2 is SVGIG (reference sequence). V was shortened by 4 bases and J by 2 bases, with 11 bases between the two germline ends. 60 Vbeta and 13 Jbeta primers were used in PCR. TCRdb's table, derived via immunoSEQ multiplex PCR, lists solely in-frame clones and lacks some. The sample contains about 210,000 clones, approximately 82% of which appear only once. The data are from a study of cytomegalovirus exposure and HLA in healthy donors. Study-level findings and limits: Previously analyzed data showed that most TCR beta V segments were productive at a frequency of about 87% or about 30%. Reportedly, diagnosis of cytomegalovirus status by the classifier showed high specificity and sensitivity. TCR beta chain V- and J-gene trimming was linked, in a later analysis, to a missense variant in DCLRE1C.

The material sequenced was PBMCs. The chain links TRBV30 to TRBJ1-2; D may be TRBD1 (5 bases). The TCR sequence derives from a woman in her 50s in good health and CMV-seropositive. DNA of the CDR3: TGTGCCTGGATCCCCGACAGAAACTATGGCTACACCTTC. Translated: CAWIPDRNYGYTF.